What follows are 30 T cell receptor beta chains derived from one specimen sequenced in a study of CD4+ T cells in melanoma. Measured with immunoSEQ multiplex PCR; TCRdb has only the in-frame clones, and not every one. The sample carries some 13,000 clones, 55% to 75% recorded once. Sequenced: cells from a culture (not recorded whether cultured in vitro). The receptors originated from a human donor with melanoma.

This chain uses TRBV27 with TRBJ2-6; D call uncertain. Germline CDR1 and CDR2: MNHEY and SMNVEV (reference sequence). Trimming took off 1 base at V and 3 bases at J, with 1 base between the two ends. The CDR3 extends over 13 amino acids. CDR3: CASSLFGANVLTF. CDR3 in DNA: TGTGCCAGCAGTTTATTTGGGGCCAACGTCCTGACTTTC.

V gene TRBV7-2 combines with J gene TRBJ2-5; D unresolved. The V and J ends lost 3 bases and 5 bases respectively, with 13 bases between them. The germline V gene has CDR1 SGHTA and CDR2 FQGNSA. The CDR3 covers 14 residues. The CDR3 sequence is CASSFVSVGETQYF. CDR3 bases: TGTGCCAGCAGCTTCGTTAGTGTAGGCGAGACCCAGTACTTC.

This clone appeared a few times. This chain links TRBV9 with TRBJ1-1; tentative D call: TRBD1 (6 bases). Germline CDR1 is SGDLS and CDR2 is YYNGEE. This CDR3 comprises 14 residues. Trimming removed 0 bases from V and 2 bases from J, with 8 bases in between. The CDR3 loop is CASSVDRVNTEAFF. CDR3 coding DNA: TGTGCCAGCAGCGTAGACAGGGTAAACACTGAAGCTTTCTTT.

The chain's CDR3 is CASSFSPPPGNTIYF. In nucleotides, the CDR3 is TGTGCCAGCAGCTTCTCCCCCCCGCCCGGAAACACCATATATTTT. V and J are TRBV5-5 and TRBJ1-3; D is undetermined. The CDR3 extends over 15 amino acids. Germline V gene lookup returns CDR1 SGHKS and CDR2 YYEKEE (reference sequence). Trimming removed 2 bases at V and 4 bases at J, with 13 bases between. The entire variable domain, with the rest obtained from reference TRBV5-5 and TRBJ1-3, is as follows: DAGVTQSPTHLIKTRGQQVTLRCSPISGHKSVSWYQQVLGQGPQFIFQYYEKEERGRGNFPDRFSARQFPNYSSELNVNALLLGDSALYLCASSFSPPPGNTIYFGEGSWLTVV.

This clone has just one count. V usage is TRBV11-2 and J usage is TRBJ2-3; D gene unclear. CDR3 length: 13 residues. Germline assignment: CDR1 SGHAT and CDR2 FQNNGV. The V and J ends lost 5 bases and 4 bases respectively, with 10 bases between them. The CDR3 region is CASSGFLSDTQYF. CDR3 sequence (DNA): TGTGCCAGCAGCGGCTTCCTATCAGATACGCAGTATTTT.

In DNA, the CDR3 is TGTGCCAGCAGTTACGCTAGCCCGGGGGACGAGCAGTACTTC. Translating it yields CASSYASPGDEQYF. The gene calls are TRBV6-5 and TRBJ2-7; D might be TRBD2 (6 bases). The CDR3 covers 14 residues. Germline loops: CDR1 MNHEY, CDR2 SVGAGI. With 2 bases removed from V and 5 bases from J, the gap between germline ends came to 13 bases.

The rearrangement joins TRBV5-1 to TRBJ2-3; possibly TRBD1 for D (6 bases). Per germline, CDR1 SGHRS and CDR2 YFSETQ. The CDR3 loop spans 15 amino acids. Between the trimmed V and J ends, which lost 4 bases and 3 bases, there was a span of 15 bases. The CDR3 region has the DNA TGCGCCAGCAGCACCGGGACAAGCCTAACAGATACGCAGTATTTT. This gives the protein CASSTGTSLTDTQYF.

This rearrangement joins TRBV4-1 to TRBJ2-2; TRBD1 aligns across 9 bases. From germline, CDR1 is MGHRA and CDR2 YSYEKL. V was pared by 1 base and J by 2 bases, with 5 bases of the junction left unmatched. The CDR3 is made up of 17 amino acids. As DNA, the CDR3 is TGCGCCAGCAGCCAAGTACTGGGACAGGGAAACACCGGGGAGCTGTTTTTT. It translates to CASSQVLGQGNTGELFF.

The gene calls are TRBV5-1 and TRBJ2-7, with 7 bases aligning to TRBD1. Germline values: CDR1 SGHRS, CDR2 YFSETQ. CDR3 length: 14 residues. J was trimmed by 1 base and V by 4 bases; bases with no gene match: 5. Here the CDR3 DNA reads TGCGCCAGCAGCACTCGACAGGGTTCCTACGAGCAGTACTTC. Its translation is CASSTRQGSYEQYF. Combining the CDR3 with reference TRBV5-1 and TRBJ2-7 gives the whole variable domain KAGVTQTPRYLIKTRGQQVTLSCSPISGHRSVSWYQQTPGQGLQFLFEYFSETQRNKGNFPGRFSGRQFSNSRSEMNVSTLELGDSALYLCASSTRQGSYEQYFGPGTRLTVT.

This clone was recorded a few times. The DNA for the CDR3 is TGTGCCAGCAGCTCGGGACAGGCCGTCGAGCAGTACTTC. Its translation is CASSSGQAVEQYF. V gene TRBV7-9 combines with J gene TRBJ2-7, with 8 bases lining up with TRBD1. CDR1 is SEHNR and CDR2 is FQNEAQ in the germline V gene (reference sequence). This CDR3 has 13 amino acids. V shed 4 bases and J 6 bases; nucleotides not matched to a gene: 5.

The V call is TRBV11-2, the J call TRBJ1-3, with D possibly being TRBD1 (6 bases). Germline V gene sequence: CDR1 SGHAT, CDR2 FQNNGV. The CDR3 loop spans 16 amino acids. V was cut by 2 bases and J by 0 bases, with 11 bases left in between. This chain's CDR3 is CASSLYTGSSGNTIYF. CDR3 sequence (DNA): TGTGCCAGCAGCTTATACACAGGGAGCTCTGGAAACACCATATATTTT. The whole variable domain, filled in from reference TRBV11-2 and TRBJ1-3, reads EAGVAQSPRYKIIEKRQSVAFWCNPISGHATLYWYQQILGQGPKLLIQFQNNGVVDDSQLPKDRFSAERLKGVDSTLKIQPAKLEDSAVYLCASSLYTGSSGNTIYFGEGSWLTVV.

This chain links TRBV9 with TRBJ2-2, with a possible D match to TRBD2 (5 bases). Trimming left V 0 bases short and J 2 bases short, with 14 bases between. In germline, CDR1 is SGDLS, CDR2 YYNGEE. The CDR3 runs 17 residues. CDR3: CASSVDAFGVNTGELFF. CDR3 sequence (DNA): TGTGCCAGCAGCGTAGACGCCTTCGGGGTAAACACCGGGGAGCTGTTTTTT.

The chain joins TRBV5-1 to TRBJ2-5; D is perhaps TRBD1 or TRBD2 (5 bases each). Per germline, CDR1 SGHRS and CDR2 YFSETQ. The CDR3 is 14 amino acids. The V gene lost 4 bases and the J gene lost 5 bases, with 15 bases spanning the gap. In nucleotides, the CDR3 is TGCGCCAGCAGCGGGACGACGGAGGAGGAGACCCAGTACTTC. Its translation is CASSGTTEEETQYF. Full variable domain (rest looked up from reference TRBV5-1 and TRBJ2-5): KAGVTQTPRYLIKTRGQQVTLSCSPISGHRSVSWYQQTPGQGLQFLFEYFSETQRNKGNFPGRFSGRQFSNSRSEMNVSTLELGDSALYLCASSGTTEEETQYFGPGTRLLVL.

The chain recombines TRBV7-2 with TRBJ1-2, with unresolved D. This CDR3 contains 12 residues. V shed 1 base and J shed 4 bases, with 4 bases lying between them. Germline V CDR1 and CDR2: SGHTA, FQGNSA. CDR3 nucleotides: TGTGCCAGCAGCTTAGAGTTCTATGGCTACACCTTC. Amino acids: CASSLEFYGYTF.

This chain links TRBV19 with TRBJ1-2; perhaps TRBD1 as D (6 bases). V lost 5 bases and J 0 bases, leaving 7 bases between the germline ends. Germline V lookup: CDR1 LNHDA, CDR2 SQIVND (reference sequence). The CDR3 runs 13 residues. The CDR3: CASSGQSNYGYTF. The CDR3 DNA is TGTGCCAGTAGTGGACAGTCTAACTATGGCTACACCTTC.

This CDR3 reads CASSESVTGTQYF. CDR3 coding DNA: TGCGCCAGCAGTGAGTCGGTTACGGGGACCCAGTACTTC. The chain combines TRBV10-1 with TRBJ2-5; the D is unclear. Germline V lookup: CDR1 WNHNN, CDR2 SYGVQD (reference sequence). The CDR3 is made up of 13 amino acids. With 0 bases removed from V and 7 bases from J, the gap between germline ends came to 9 bases.

V and J are TRBV11-2 and TRBJ2-3, with unresolved D. V lost 3 bases and J lost 5, with 12 bases in between. Germline CDR1 SGHAT, CDR2 FQNNGV. The length of the CDR3 is 14 residues. The CDR3 is CASSFLLLGDTQYF. The CDR3 DNA reads TGTGCCAGCAGCTTCCTTCTTTTGGGAGATACGCAGTATTTT.

V is TRBV5-1 and J is TRBJ1-2; D gene unclear. Trimming took 0 bases from V and 2 from J, leaving 11 bases between them. The CDR3 extends over 15 amino acids. Germline values: CDR1 SGHRS, CDR2 YFSETQ. As DNA, the CDR3 is TGCGCCAGCAGCTTGGTCCCTGCCGTCAACTATGGCTACACCTTC. Translated, it gives CASSLVPAVNYGYTF.

This chain joins TRBV11-1 and TRBJ2-5; TRBD1 or TRBD2 may be the D gene (5 bases each). The CDR3 has 13 residues. CDR1 and CDR2 from the germline V gene are SGHAT and FQDESV (reference sequence). V was pared by 1 base and J by 7 bases, with 10 bases between. The CDR3 sequence is CASSLGGSATQYF. The CDR3, as DNA: TGTGCCAGCAGCTTAGGGGGGAGTGCGACCCAGTACTTC.

V usage is TRBV4-1 and J usage is TRBJ2-2; tentatively, D is TRBD1 or TRBD2 (5 bases each). CDR1 is MGHRA, CDR2 YSYEKL, per germline. The CDR3 runs to 15 residues. Trimming took 0 bases from V and 7 from J, leaving 12 bases between them. The CDR3 sequence is CASSQETWGNGELFF. CDR3 in DNA: TGCGCCAGCAGCCAAGAGACGTGGGGGAACGGGGAGCTGTTTTTT.

The CDR3 region is CSQSRLAGGGELFF. The CDR3 DNA follows: TGCAGTCAGTCAAGACTAGCGGGGGGCGGGGAGCTGTTTTTT. The chain carries TRBV29-1 and TRBJ2-2, with 13 bases identical to TRBD2. The CDR3 spans 14 residues. CDR1 SQVTM and CDR2 ANQGSEA come from the germline V gene.

V gene TRBV10-3 combines with J gene TRBJ1-2; D is perhaps TRBD1 (6 bases). This CDR3 is 12 amino acids long. Trimming left V 8 bases short and J 8 bases short, with 15 bases between. The germline CDR1 and CDR2 sequences are ENHRY and SYGVKD. The CDR3 DNA sequence: TGTGCCATCGGGGGGGGGCCCCCAGGCTACACCTTC. This translates into CAIGGGPPGYTF.

This clone appeared a few times. The chain employs TRBV6-5 and TRBJ1-2; weak D call: TRBD1 (5 bases). CDR3 length equals 14 residues. Trimming took 5 bases from V and 2 from J, leaving 12 bases between them. The V gene's germline CDR1 is MNHEY and CDR2 SVGAGI. The CDR3 protein is CASSAWGQNYGYTF. CDR3 sequence (DNA): TGTGCCAGCAGTGCCTGGGGCCAGAACTATGGCTACACCTTC.

The chain combines TRBV7-9 with TRBJ1-2; 10 bases match TRBD1. The V gene's germline CDR1 is SEHNR and CDR2 FQNEAQ (reference sequence). There are 14 residues in the CDR3. Trimming at V came to 4 bases and at J to 7 bases, leaving 6 bases not matched to a gene. In DNA form, the CDR3 reads TGTGCCAGCAGCTCCCGGGACAGGGGAGGTGGCTACACCTTC. It specifies CASSSRDRGGGYTF.

The chain joins TRBV6-5 to TRBJ2-2, with D tentatively TRBD2 (7 bases). There are 16 residues in the CDR3. CDR1 and CDR2 from the germline V gene are MNHEY and SVGAGI. V lost 1 base and J lost 1, with 10 bases in between. The CDR3 protein is CASSYWRGGNTGELFF. For the CDR3, the DNA is TGTGCCAGCAGTTACTGGAGGGGGGGGAACACCGGGGAGCTGTTTTTT.

J is TRBJ1-1 and V is TRBV9; possible D gene TRBD1, 6 bases. The CDR3 extends over 14 amino acids. The germline gives CDR1 SGDLS, CDR2 YYNGEE. V dropped 3 bases and J dropped 11 bases, with 20 bases sitting between them. The CDR3 nucleotides are TGTGCCAGCAGCGCGTACAGGGAATCGGGTTGGGCTTTCTTT. This translates into CASSAYRESGWAFF.

The V gene is TRBV6-1, the J gene TRBJ2-4; D uncertain. There are 15 residues in the CDR3. V shed 6 bases and J shed 0 bases, with 12 bases lying between them. Germline-derived CDR1 and CDR2 are MNHNS and SASEGT. CDR3 loop: CASSPDGLAKNIQYF. CDR3 sequence (DNA): TGTGCCAGCAGCCCGGACGGGCTAGCCAAAAACATTCAGTACTTC.

The DNA of the CDR3 is TGTGCCAGCAGCCACCATAGGACAGGTCTGAACACTGAAGCTTTCTTT. Translation gives CASSHHRTGLNTEAFF. V and J are TRBV6-6 and TRBJ1-1, with 7 nucleotides matching TRBD1. CDR3 size: 16 residues. V gave up 6 bases and J gave up 0 bases; unmatched junction bases: 10. Per the germline V gene, CDR1 is MNHNY and CDR2 is SVGAGI (reference sequence).

This rearrangement joins TRBV12-5 to TRBJ2-3, with D hard to call. The CDR3 sequence is 10 residues long. The germline V and J ends were trimmed by 6 bases and 10 bases, with 8 bases remaining between them. The germline V gene encodes CDR1 LGHNT and CDR2 FRNRAP. CDR3 in amino acids: CASGYQAQYF. CDR3 bases: TGTGCTAGTGGCTATCAGGCGCAGTATTTT.

The chain uses TRBV19 and TRBJ1-4; 8 positions agree with TRBD1. The germline V gene encodes CDR1 LNHDA and CDR2 SQIVND (reference sequence). Trimming removed 7 bases from V and 5 bases from J; junction bases left unmatched: 6. The CDR3 length is 14 residues. In DNA form, the CDR3 reads TGTGCCAGTAAAACGGGACAGGTCAATGAAAAACTGTTTTTT. Its protein is CASKTGQVNEKLFF. Supplemented by reference TRBV19 and TRBJ1-4, the full variable domain reads DGGITQSPKYLFRKEGQNVTLSCEQNLNHDAMYWYRQDPGQGLRLIYYSQIVNDFQKGDIAEGYSVSREKKESFPLTVTSAQKNPTAFYLCASKTGQVNEKLFFGSGTQLSVL.